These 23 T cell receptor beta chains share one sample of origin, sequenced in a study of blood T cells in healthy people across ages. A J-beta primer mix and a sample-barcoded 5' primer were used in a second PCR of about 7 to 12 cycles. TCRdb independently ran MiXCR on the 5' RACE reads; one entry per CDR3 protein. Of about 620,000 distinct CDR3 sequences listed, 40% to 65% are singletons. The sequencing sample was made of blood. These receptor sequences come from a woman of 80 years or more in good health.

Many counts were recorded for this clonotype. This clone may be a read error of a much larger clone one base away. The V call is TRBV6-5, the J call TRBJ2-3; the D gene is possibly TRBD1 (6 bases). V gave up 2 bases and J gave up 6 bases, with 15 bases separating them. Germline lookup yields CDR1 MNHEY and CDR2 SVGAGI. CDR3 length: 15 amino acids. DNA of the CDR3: TGTGCCAGCAGTTACGCGGCACAGGGCGCCGATACGCAGTATTTT. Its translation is CASSYAAQGADTQYF.

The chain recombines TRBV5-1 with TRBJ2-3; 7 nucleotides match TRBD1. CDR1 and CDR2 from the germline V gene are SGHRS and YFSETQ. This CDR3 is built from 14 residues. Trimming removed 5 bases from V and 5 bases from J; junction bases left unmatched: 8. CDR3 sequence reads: CASRPGQRGDTQYF. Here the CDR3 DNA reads TGCGCCAGCAGACCGGGACAGAGGGGAGATACGCAGTATTTT.

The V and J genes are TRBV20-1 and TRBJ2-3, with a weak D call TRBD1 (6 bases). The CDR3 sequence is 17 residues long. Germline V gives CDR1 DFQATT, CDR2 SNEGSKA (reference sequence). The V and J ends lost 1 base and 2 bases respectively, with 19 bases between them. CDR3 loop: CSARAVGGERSTDTQYF. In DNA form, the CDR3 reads TGCAGTGCTAGAGCCGTAGGGGGAGAGCGGTCCACAGATACGCAGTATTTT.

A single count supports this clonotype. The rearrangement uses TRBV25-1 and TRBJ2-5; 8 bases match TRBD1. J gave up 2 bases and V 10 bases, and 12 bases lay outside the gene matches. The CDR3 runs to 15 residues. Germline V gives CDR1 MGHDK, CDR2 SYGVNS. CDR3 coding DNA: TGTGCCAACACCCCAGGGACAGGATCACAAGAGACCCAGTACTTC. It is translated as CANTPGTGSQETQYF.

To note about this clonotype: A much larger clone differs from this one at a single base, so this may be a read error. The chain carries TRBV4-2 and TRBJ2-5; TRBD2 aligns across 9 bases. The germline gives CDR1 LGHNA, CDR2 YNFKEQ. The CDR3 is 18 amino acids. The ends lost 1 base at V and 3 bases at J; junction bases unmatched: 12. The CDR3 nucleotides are TGTGCCAGCAGCCAAGGCTGGAAGAGCGGGGGGTTGAAAGAGACCCAGTACTTC. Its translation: CASSQGWKSGGLKETQYF.

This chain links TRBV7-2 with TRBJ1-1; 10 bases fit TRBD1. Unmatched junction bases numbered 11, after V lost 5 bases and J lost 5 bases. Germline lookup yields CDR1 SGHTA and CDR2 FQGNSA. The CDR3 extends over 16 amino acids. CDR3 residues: CASSIRWDRGWTEAFF. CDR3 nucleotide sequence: TGTGCCAGCAGCATTAGGTGGGACAGGGGCTGGACTGAAGCTTTCTTT.

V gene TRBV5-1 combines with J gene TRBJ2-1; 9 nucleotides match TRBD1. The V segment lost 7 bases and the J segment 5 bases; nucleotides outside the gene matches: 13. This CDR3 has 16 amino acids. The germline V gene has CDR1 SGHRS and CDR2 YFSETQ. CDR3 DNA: TGCGCCAGCTATCGGGAAGCCGGGACAGGGCACAATGAGCAGTTCTTC. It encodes CASYREAGTGHNEQFF.

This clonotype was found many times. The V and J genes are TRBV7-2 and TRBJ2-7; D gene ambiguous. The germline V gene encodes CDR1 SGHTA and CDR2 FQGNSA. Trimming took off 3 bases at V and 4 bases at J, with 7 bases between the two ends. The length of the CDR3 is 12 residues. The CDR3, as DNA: TGTGCCAGCAGCTTCATAGGTTACGAGCAGTACTTC. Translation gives CASSFIGYEQYF.

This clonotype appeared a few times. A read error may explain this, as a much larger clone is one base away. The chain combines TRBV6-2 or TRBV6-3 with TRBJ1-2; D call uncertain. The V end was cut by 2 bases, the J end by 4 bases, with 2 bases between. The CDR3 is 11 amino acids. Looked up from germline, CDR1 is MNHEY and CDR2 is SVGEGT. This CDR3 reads CASSYGYGYTF. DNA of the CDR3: TGTGCCAGCAGTTACGGCTATGGCTACACCTTC.

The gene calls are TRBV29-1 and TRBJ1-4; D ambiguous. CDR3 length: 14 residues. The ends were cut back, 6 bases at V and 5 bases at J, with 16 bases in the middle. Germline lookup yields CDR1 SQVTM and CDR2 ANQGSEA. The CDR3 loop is CSVARTGLNEKLFF. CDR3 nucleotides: TGCAGCGTCGCCAGGACGGGGTTAAATGAAAAACTGTTTTTT.

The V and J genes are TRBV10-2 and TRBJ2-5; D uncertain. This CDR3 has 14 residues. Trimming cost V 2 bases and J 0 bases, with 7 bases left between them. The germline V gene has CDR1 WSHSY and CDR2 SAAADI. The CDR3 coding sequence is TGCGCCAGCAGTGAGGCAGGCTACCAAGAGACCCAGTACTTC. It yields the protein CASSEAGYQETQYF.

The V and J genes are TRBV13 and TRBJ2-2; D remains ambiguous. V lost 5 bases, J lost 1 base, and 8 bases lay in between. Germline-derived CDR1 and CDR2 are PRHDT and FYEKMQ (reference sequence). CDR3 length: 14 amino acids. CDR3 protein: CASSTMENTGELFF. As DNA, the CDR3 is TGTGCCAGCAGCACCATGGAGAACACCGGGGAGCTGTTTTTT.

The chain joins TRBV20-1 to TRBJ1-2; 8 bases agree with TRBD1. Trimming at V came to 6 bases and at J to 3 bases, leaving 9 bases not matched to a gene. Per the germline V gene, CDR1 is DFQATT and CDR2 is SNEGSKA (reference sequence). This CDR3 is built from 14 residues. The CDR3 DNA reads TGCAGTGCCCCTTCCGGGACAGGCCACTATGGCTACACCTTC. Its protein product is CSAPSGTGHYGYTF.

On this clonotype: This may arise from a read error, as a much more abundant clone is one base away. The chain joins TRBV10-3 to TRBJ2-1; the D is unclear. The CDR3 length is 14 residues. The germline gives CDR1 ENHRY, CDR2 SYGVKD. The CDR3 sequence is CAISERGPSLERFF. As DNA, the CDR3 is TGTGCCATCAGTGAGCGCGGACCGTCCCTTGAGCGGTTCTTC.

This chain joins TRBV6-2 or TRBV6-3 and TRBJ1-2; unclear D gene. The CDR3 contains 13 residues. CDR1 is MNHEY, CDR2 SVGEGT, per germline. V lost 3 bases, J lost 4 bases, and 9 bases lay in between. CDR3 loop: CASSYTGIYGYTF. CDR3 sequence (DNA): TGTGCCAGCAGTTATACCGGGATCTATGGCTACACCTTC.

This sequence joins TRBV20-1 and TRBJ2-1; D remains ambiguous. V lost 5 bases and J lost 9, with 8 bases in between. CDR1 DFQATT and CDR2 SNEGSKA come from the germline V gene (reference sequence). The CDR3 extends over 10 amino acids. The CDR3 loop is CSAGLSEQFF. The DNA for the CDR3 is TGCAGTGCTGGTTTAAGTGAGCAGTTCTTC.

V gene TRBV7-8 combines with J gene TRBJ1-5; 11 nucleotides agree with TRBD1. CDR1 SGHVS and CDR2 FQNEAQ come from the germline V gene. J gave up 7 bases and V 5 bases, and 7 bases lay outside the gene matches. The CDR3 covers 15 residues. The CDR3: CASSPDRGHGQPQHF. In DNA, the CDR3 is TGTGCCAGCAGCCCGGACAGGGGGCACGGGCAGCCCCAGCATTTT.

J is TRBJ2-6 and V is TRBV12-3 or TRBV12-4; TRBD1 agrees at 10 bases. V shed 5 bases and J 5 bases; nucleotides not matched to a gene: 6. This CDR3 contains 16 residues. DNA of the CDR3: TGTGCCAGCAGTAGGACAGGGGGGATTAGGGCCAACGTCCTGACTTTC. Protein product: CASSRTGGIRANVLTF.

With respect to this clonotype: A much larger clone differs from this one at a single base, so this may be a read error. The CDR3 here is CACNTSGTFTDTQYF. The CDR3 DNA follows: TGTGCCTGCAATACTAGCGGGACATTCACAGATACGCAGTATTTT. This sequence joins TRBV7-2 and TRBJ2-3; 10 bases align to TRBD2. Germline loops: CDR1 SGHTA, CDR2 FQGNSA. There are 15 residues in the CDR3. V trimming: 11 bases; J trimming: 2 bases; junction bases outside the gene matches: 10.

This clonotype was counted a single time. The CDR3 spells CASSLRDKNQPQHF. The CDR3 DNA reads as TGTGCCAGCAGTTTAAGGGACAAAAATCAGCCCCAGCATTTT. This chain connects TRBV27 to TRBJ1-5, with D perhaps TRBD1 (6 bases). The germline V and J ends were trimmed by 2 bases and 4 bases, with 9 bases remaining between them. The CDR3 is made up of 14 amino acids. Germline loops: CDR1 MNHEY, CDR2 SMNVEV (reference sequence).

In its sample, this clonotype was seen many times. The CDR3: CASSLGDRDSDTQYF. Written as DNA, the CDR3 is TGCGCCAGCAGCTTAGGGGACAGGGATTCAGATACGCAGTATTTT. The genes are TRBV5-1 and TRBJ2-3; 9 positions agree with TRBD1. This CDR3 is 15 amino acids long. Looked up from germline, CDR1 is SGHRS and CDR2 is YFSETQ. J gave up 4 bases and V 2 bases, and 5 bases lay outside the gene matches.

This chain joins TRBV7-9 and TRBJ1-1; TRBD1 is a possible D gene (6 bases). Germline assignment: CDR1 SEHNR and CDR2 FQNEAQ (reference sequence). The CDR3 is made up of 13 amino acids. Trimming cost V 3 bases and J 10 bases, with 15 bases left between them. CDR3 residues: CASSFPNGGAAFF. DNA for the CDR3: TGTGCCAGCAGCTTCCCAAACGGGGGGGCAGCTTTCTTT.

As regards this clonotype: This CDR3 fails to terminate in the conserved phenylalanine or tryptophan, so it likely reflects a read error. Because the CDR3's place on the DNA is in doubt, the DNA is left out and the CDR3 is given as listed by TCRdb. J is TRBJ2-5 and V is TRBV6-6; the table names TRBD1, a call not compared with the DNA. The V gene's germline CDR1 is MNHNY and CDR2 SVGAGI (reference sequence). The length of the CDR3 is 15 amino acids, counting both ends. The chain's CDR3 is CASGPDRDGGYTFGS.